This is a list of T cell receptor beta chains from one sample in a study of graft-versus-host responses after intestinal transplantation. Sequencing was performed with immunoSEQ multiplex PCR; in TCRdb, only in-frame clones are kept and a portion is missing. The data hold about 6,800 clones, with 20% to 30% observed a single time. Specimen: alloreactive CD4+ T cells from a mixed lymphocyte reaction culture, collected before intestinal transplant. The receptor source for this set is a human patient who received an intestinal transplant. Both conserved end residues are trimmed from each CDR3. Some rows mark clone size as missing; the rest say once, few, many or name a class of expanded clone.

CDR3	size	J	V
ASSYSLTGAYEQY	medium-sized	TRBJ2-7	TRBV6-5
ASTPRSQREAF	NA	TRBJ1-1	TRBV6-1
ASSGTPSYQETQY	NA	TRBJ2-5	TRBV6-1
ASSESGRPSGNTIY	medium-sized	TRBJ1-3	TRBV25-1
AISDLGGSQPQH	few	TRBJ1-5	TRBV10-3
ASSLDIFAQETQY	NA	TRBJ2-5	TRBV5-1
SVRVGSSQETQY	few	TRBJ2-5	TRBV29-1
ASSAFETSQSRANVLT	once	TRBJ2-6	TRBV19
ASSLQPGSGKIHNEQF	NA	TRBJ2-1	TRBV18
ASSPWPRGRIEQF	once	TRBJ2-1	TRBV14
ASSPGQLHQPQH	few	TRBJ1-5	TRBV6-9
ASDPGPWQPQH	few	TRBJ1-5	TRBV6-1
ASSSGGPIPRGEAF	NA	TRBJ1-1	TRBV11-3
TSSISGLCTSRANVLT	once	TRBJ2-6	TRBV1
ASSMTVYGYT	few	TRBJ1-2	TRBV19
ASSSGRGGNQPQH	medium-sized	TRBJ1-5	TRBV7-8
ASSERQGRTEAF	few	TRBJ1-1	TRBV6-5
ASSEAGGLHQPQH	NA	TRBJ1-5	TRBV25-1
ASSPGQHNQPQH	NA	TRBJ1-5	TRBV7-8
ASSSPDF	few	TRBJ1-1	TRBV7-3
ASSFRDYGWETQY	NA	TRBJ2-5	TRBV11-3
ASSDRSWTSTNYGYT	NA	TRBJ1-2	TRBV9
ASSPEPWLDREAF	NA	TRBJ1-1	TRBV28
ASSPFDGYEQY	few	TRBJ2-7	TRBV18
AWTSGLGPDTQY	NA	TRBJ2-3	TRBV30
ASSLAGPGHSNQPQH	few	TRBJ1-5	TRBV11-3
ASSSNRGRGRTEAF	NA	TRBJ1-1	TRBV28
ATQIVQSGNQPQH	few	TRBJ1-5	TRBV6-5
ASSLWGGGDSSNQPQH	once	TRBJ1-5	TRBV5-8
ASSTGMRQPQH	few	TRBJ1-5	TRBV6-6
ASRPFSMAGKTQY	NA	TRBJ2-5	TRBV5-8
ASSLYETGLETQY	NA	TRBJ2-5	TRBV11-3
ASSERAGGVLSYNEQF	NA	TRBJ2-1	TRBV6-1